The present T cell receptor beta chain was sequenced within a study of shared clonotypes between healthy human individuals. Healthy HIV-negative adults with no recent acute infections or vaccinations were recruited as donors. The CDR3 covers 12 residues. Germline V gene sequence: CDR1 SGHDT, CDR2 YYEEEE. Study-level points and caveats: Genetic and exposure-history diversity was limited by the small donor number. The study found roughly 5% of naive CD4 clonotypes shared across a handful of donors. Deeper or shallower sequencing was expected to change how clonotypes are shared among donors.

Sequenced by immunoSEQ multiplex PCR; TCRdb stores in-frame clones only, minus some. The sample shows 2 million to 2.5 million clones, 85% to 95% of them seen only once. Regarding this clone: What it binds is not known.

The chain is built from TRBV5-6 and TRBJ2-7; D tentatively reads TRBD1 or TRBD2 (6 bases each). Input material: naive CD4+ T cells from PBMCs. Regarding subset: CD45RA+ positively selected. This TCR was recovered from a man aged 18 to 30 in good health. Some clones in this sample may be carry-over from other donors' samples. The CDR3 is CATAGTFHEQYF. The CDR3 nucleotides are TGTGCTACGGCGGGGACATTTCACGAGCAGTACTTC. Together with reference TRBV5-6 and TRBJ2-7, the CDR3 gives the full variable domain: DAGVTQSPTHLIKTRGQQVTLRCSPKSGHDTVSWYQQALGQGPQFIFQYYEEEERQRGNFPDRFSGHQFPNYSSELNVNALLLGDSALYLCATAGTFHEQYFGPGTRLTVT.